The 19 T cell receptor beta chains reported below all come from one sample, sequenced in a study of T cells in Graves' hyperthyroidism and ophthalmopathy (dated by TCRdb to about 2019). The library was produced with multiplex PCR. TCRdb names Illumina HiSeq 2000 as the instrument used. TCR beta CDR3 regions were amplified from RNA transcripts. The TCR CDR3 was subjected to a first round of RT-PCR using the HTBI primer set and the Qiagen OneStep RT-PCR kit. TCRdb applied fastp at Q25 and MiXCR to the public reads, then kept only in-frame beta chains. Under each unique CDR3 protein, matching rows form one entry showing the most common genes and DNA. For this sample there are 380,000 or so distinct CDR3 sequences; approximately 15% appear just once. Around 23% of the sample is in the top ten clones. The source material was blood. The receptor source for this set is a woman aged 25-40 years with Graves' hyperthyroidism.

This clonotype has at least ten counts. This chain connects TRBV20-1 to TRBJ1-5, with D perhaps TRBD1 (6 bases). The V end lost 5 bases, the J end lost 2 bases, and 19 bases lay between the germline ends. Per germline, CDR1 DFQATT and CDR2 SNEGSKA (reference sequence). CDR3 size: 16 residues. CDR3 residues: CSAAALRGARNQPQHF. The CDR3 DNA reads as TGCAGTGCTGCGGCACTAAGGGGGGCCCGCAATCAGCCCCAGCATTTT.

Of note for this clonotype: With a much larger clone just one base away, this may be a read error. This chain uses TRBV7-9 with TRBJ2-2; TRBD2 matches at 11 bases. The germline gives CDR1 SEHNR, CDR2 FQNEAQ (reference sequence). The CDR3 consists of 15 residues. CDR3 bases: TGTGCCAACAGCTCGGGACTAGCGGCTACCGGGGAGCTGTTTTTT. Translation: CANSSGLAATGELFF.

This clonotype occurred many times. The rearrangement links TRBV28 to TRBJ1-6; D is ambiguous. The CDR3 runs to 14 residues. Looked up from germline, CDR1 is MDHEN and CDR2 is SYDVKM. V was cut by 5 bases and J by 8 bases, with 13 bases left in between. CDR3 sequence reads: CASSPFSQDSPLHF. CDR3 in DNA: TGTGCCAGCAGTCCCTTTTCCCAAGATTCACCCCTCCACTTT. The entire variable domain, with the rest obtained from reference TRBV28 and TRBJ1-6, is as follows: DVKVTQSSRYLVKRTGEKVFLECVQDMDHENMFWYRQDPGLGLRLIYFSYDVKMKEKGDIPEGYSVSREKKERFSLILESASTNQTSMYLCASSPFSQDSPLHFGNGTRLTVT.

This clonotype was observed a handful of times. J is TRBJ2-5 and V is TRBV12-3 or TRBV12-4; D possibly corresponds to TRBD1 (6 bases). Trimming cost V 7 bases and J 2 bases, with 11 bases left between them. The CDR3 covers 13 residues. The CDR3 reads CASTAGTQETQYF. CDR3 DNA sequence: TGTGCCAGCACAGCCGGGACACAAGAGACCCAGTACTTC.

The V gene is TRBV5-8, the J gene TRBJ2-4; 9 bases align to TRBD1. Trimming took 6 bases from V and 6 from J; bases not matched to a gene: 7. The CDR3 sequence is 14 residues long. Germline CDR1 SGHTS, CDR2 YDEGEE. The CDR3 here is CASTDRGAGNIQYF. The CDR3 DNA is TGTGCCAGCACCGACAGGGGGGCAGGAAACATTCAGTACTTC.

This clonotype was detected ten times or more. The chain has TRBV28 and TRBJ1-1, with no clear D. This CDR3 has 13 residues. Trimming stripped 6 bases from V and 1 base from J, with 9 bases between. Germline assignment: CDR1 MDHEN and CDR2 SYDVKM. This CDR3 is CASSGGENTEAFF. The CDR3 DNA follows: TGTGCCAGCAGCGGCGGGGAGAACACTGAAGCTTTCTTT.

This clonotype has only a few counts. The chain has TRBV6-1 and TRBJ2-7, with TRBD1 identical over 12 bases. The CDR3 covers 13 residues. The V and J ends lost 6 bases and 6 bases, in that order; junction bases with no gene match: 3. Germline CDR1 and CDR2: MNHNS and SASEGT. CDR3 sequence (DNA): TGTGCCAGCAGCCCGGGACAGGGGGCCGAGCAGTACTTC. The encoded protein is CASSPGQGAEQYF.

This clonotype was recorded a few times. The CDR3 DNA reads as TGTGCCAGCAGCTTAGGGGGCGGGGAAGAGGAGCTGTTTTTT. As protein: CASSLGGGEEELFF. This sequence joins TRBV7-6 and TRBJ2-2; D is possibly TRBD2 (6 bases). In germline, CDR1 is SGHVS, CDR2 FNYEAQ. V lost 1 base, J lost 10 bases, and 13 bases lay in between. This CDR3 contains 14 residues. The entire variable domain, with the rest obtained from reference TRBV7-6 and TRBJ2-2, is as follows: GAGVSQSPRYKVTKRGQDVALRCDPISGHVSLYWYRQALGQGPEFLTYFNYEAQQDKSGLPNDRFSAERPEGSISTLTIQRTEQRDSAMYRCASSLGGGEEELFFGEGSRLTVL.

The chain combines TRBV24-1 with TRBJ2-4, with 8 bases lining up with TRBD1. The germline V gene encodes CDR1 KGHDR and CDR2 SFDVKD. The CDR3 totals 12 residues. The J segment lost 5 bases and the V segment lost 9 bases, leaving 2 bases of the junction unmatched. CDR3 nucleotides: TGTGCCACCGCGGACAGGGAAAACATTCAGTACTTC. Its protein is CATADRENIQYF.

This clonotype was detected many times. The rearrangement uses TRBV12-3 or TRBV12-4 and TRBJ1-1; D gene unclear. This CDR3 region has 15 residues. Trimming removed 0 bases at V and 1 base at J, with 9 bases between. The CDR3 DNA reads TGTGCCAGCAGTTTAGCGGCTCGGACGAACACTGAAGCTTTCTTT. Its protein product is CASSLAARTNTEAFF.

This clonotype showed up many times. The CDR3 DNA sequence: TGTGCCAGCAGCTTAGCGCAGGGGATTTACAATGAGCAGTTCTTC. Its translation is CASSLAQGIYNEQFF. The chain recombines TRBV7-9 with TRBJ2-1; D possibly corresponds to TRBD1 (6 bases). V was trimmed by 0 bases and J by 4 bases, leaving 10 bases between them. Germline-derived CDR1 and CDR2 are SEHNR and FQNEAQ (reference sequence). The CDR3 has 15 amino acids.

This clonotype has just a few counts. The V call is TRBV6-2 or TRBV6-3, the J call TRBJ1-5; D not certain. The CDR3 has 15 amino acids. The V end lost 6 bases, the J end lost 0 bases, and 12 bases lay between the germline ends. CDR1 and CDR2 from the germline V gene are MNHEY and SVGEGT. The CDR3 spells CASSLPGNSNQPQHF. DNA for the CDR3: TGTGCCAGCAGCCTACCGGGAAATAGCAATCAGCCCCAGCATTTT.

The chain has TRBV18 and TRBJ2-2; TRBD2 matches at 7 bases. In germline, CDR1 is KGHSH, CDR2 LQKENI. J lost 4 bases, V lost 5 bases, and 13 bases had no gene match. CDR3 size: 17 residues. CDR3 sequence (DNA): TGTGCCAGCTCATTAAGCGGGATCGAATGGTCCACCGGGGAGCTGTTTTTT. Translation: CASSLSGIEWSTGELFF. Full variable domain (outside the CDR3, taken from reference TRBV18 and TRBJ2-2): NAGVMQNPRHLVRRRGQEARLRCSPMKGHSHVYWYRQLPEEGLKFMVYLQKENIIDESGMPKERFSAEFPKEGPSILRIQQVVRGDSAAYFCASSLSGIEWSTGELFFGEGSRLTVL.

J is TRBJ2-1 and V is TRBV5-6, with D perhaps matching TRBD2 (5 bases). Between the trimmed V and J ends, which lost 1 base and 8 bases, there was a span of 10 bases. This CDR3 has 13 amino acids. Germline CDR1 is SGHDT and CDR2 is YYEEEE. The CDR3 here is CASSLRPGYEQFF. As DNA, the CDR3 is TGTGCCAGCAGCTTGCGTCCGGGATATGAGCAGTTCTTC.

At least ten counts were recorded for this clonotype. V and J are TRBV5-1 and TRBJ2-1; the match to TRBD2 covers 7 bases. The J segment lost 8 bases and the V segment lost 0 bases, leaving 5 bases of the junction unmatched. Germline CDR1 reads SGHRS; CDR2 reads YFSETQ. CDR3 length: 14 residues. The CDR3 DNA follows: TGCGCCAGCAGCTTGGGGACTAGTACCCATGAGCAGTTCTTC. Translation: CASSLGTSTHEQFF.

This clonotype was picked up many times. V is TRBV20-1 and J is TRBJ2-1; no clear D. The CDR3 contains 15 residues. Trimming pared 0 bases from V and 7 bases from J, leaving 16 bases between. Per the germline V gene, CDR1 is DFQATT and CDR2 is SNEGSKA (reference sequence). The CDR3 DNA reads TGCAGTGCTAGAGATGCCGACAACGTTAGAAATGAGCAGTTCTTC. It specifies CSARDADNVRNEQFF.

This clonotype was seen ten or more times. This rearrangement joins TRBV7-2 to TRBJ2-7; TRBD2 aligns across 8 bases. CDR3 length equals 16 residues. Per the germline V gene, CDR1 is SGHTA and CDR2 is FQGNSA. The J segment lost 4 bases and the V segment lost 5 bases, leaving 13 bases of the junction unmatched. CDR3 DNA: TGTGCCAGCAGCCCCGGGACGAGCGGGAGTACTTACGAGCAGTACTTC. Protein product: CASSPGTSGSTYEQYF.

This clonotype showed up many times. This chain links TRBV7-8 with TRBJ1-1; D is possibly TRBD1 (5 bases). The CDR3 runs 16 residues. Germline V CDR1 and CDR2: SGHVS, FQNEAQ. Between the trimmed V and J ends, which lost 5 bases and 1 base, there was a span of 17 bases. The DNA for the CDR3 is TGTGCCAGCAGCCCTAAAAGGGGAGGGCGGAACACTGAAGCTTTCTTT. The encoded protein is CASSPKRGGRNTEAFF.

In this sample, this clonotype turned up many times. This chain links TRBV2 with TRBJ2-1, with no clear D. The CDR3 is 15 residues long. Trimming cost V 3 bases and J 2 bases, with 11 bases left between them. The germline V gene encodes CDR1 SNHLY and CDR2 FYNNEI. The CDR3 spells CASSDQVLPYNEQFF. The CDR3, as DNA: TGTGCCAGCAGTGACCAGGTTCTCCCCTACAATGAGCAGTTCTTC.